This TCR beta chain appears in the sequencing data of a study of T cells in Graves' hyperthyroidism and ophthalmopathy. Findings and caveats of the study: Model predictions of ophthalmopathy came a median 6.5 months before onset. In blood, most of the thyroid clonotypes expanded above 0.001 were also present.

Patients aged 18 to 65 had newly diagnosed hyperthyroidism of under 2 months' duration. About 10 ml of fresh peripheral blood supplied the PBMCs. The CDR3 is 14 residues long. J gave up 6 bases and V 3 bases, and 6 bases lay outside the gene matches. Germline assignment: CDR1 SGHAT and CDR2 FQNNGV. Note on this clonotype: No antigen is known for it.

TCR beta CDR3 regions were amplified from RNA transcripts. In the first-round RT-PCR of the TCR CDR3, the HTBI primer set was used. TCRdb re-analysed the multiplex PCR reads in MiXCR, keeping a single row per CDR3 protein. This table has approximately 630,000 distinct CDR3 sequences, about 16% appearing once. This TCR was sampled from a young woman with Graves' hyperthyroidism. V gene TRBV11-2 combines with J gene TRBJ2-7; 9 nucleotides line up with TRBD1. The sample was blood. The CDR3 loop is CASSLGQGGIEQYF. The CDR3 DNA reads TGTGCCAGCAGCTTGGGACAGGGAGGAATCGAGCAGTACTTC.